This T cell receptor beta chain was sequenced during a study of T cell repertoires in cytomegalovirus infection. Study results and caveats: Clonotypes of TCR beta that were HLA-C-restricted and CMV-specific dominated the ex vivo response.

In the case of this clonotype: Its specificity is not known.

A single record per CDR3 protein comes from TCRdb applying MiXCR to the reads. Of 160,000 or so distinct CDR3 sequences listed, about 22% are singletons. The V gene's germline CDR1 is SGHTA and CDR2 FQGNSA. CDR3 size: 13 residues. V was shortened by 7 bases and J by 6 bases, with 15 bases between the two germline ends. V is TRBV7-2 and J is TRBJ1-2; D ambiguous. Material: CD8+ T cells from cultured PBMCs, obtained from culture after CMV antigen stimulation. The clonotype comes from a human donor in good health (CMV status not recorded). Some clones in this sample may be carry-over from other donors' samples. CDR3 DNA sequence: TGTGCCAGCATCGCATACCGCAGCGATGGCTACACCTTC. It encodes CASIAYRSDGYTF.